This TCR beta chain was sequenced during a study of T cell responses to AZD1222 COVID-19 vaccine. With 2 bases removed from V and 7 bases from J, the gap between germline ends came to 18 bases. Germline CDR1 reads SGHTS; CDR2 reads YDEGEE. The CDR3 is 15 amino acids. Generated by immunoSEQ multiplex PCR, the TCRdb table keeps only in-frame clones and is missing some. The table records some 150,000 clones, more than 85% of them present only once. The source of this sequence is an adult who had recovered from COVID-19. The source material was peripheral blood, sampled after recovery from COVID-19. The gene calls are TRBV5-8 and TRBJ1-1; D not resolved. The CDR3 coding sequence is TGTGCCAGCAGCTTACTACAGAACGAGCGAGATGAAGCTTTCTTT. Protein sequence: CASSLLQNERDEAFF.